These 25 T cell receptor beta chains came from one sample sequenced in a study of cytomegalovirus exposure and HLA in healthy donors. A multiplex PCR was run with 60 Vbeta primers and 13 Jbeta primers. TCRdb's copy holds only in-frame clones and misses some; the assay was immunoSEQ multiplex PCR. This sample has about 92,000 clones, with approximately 84% found just once. The sample was PBMCs. These receptors were obtained from a woman between 18 and 30 years old in good health and CMV-seropositive.

The J gene is TRBJ2-7, the V gene TRBV28, with a tentative D call TRBD1 (6 bases). V was trimmed by 7 bases and J by 7 bases, leaving 11 bases between them. From germline, CDR1 is MDHEN and CDR2 SYDVKM. This CDR3 region has 11 residues. CDR3 in DNA: TGTGCCAGCAACTCAGGGGAGGAGCAGTACTTC. It encodes CASNSGEEQYF.

The chain employs TRBV5-1 and TRBJ2-3; TRBD1 matches 8 bases. Per the germline V gene, CDR1 is SGHRS and CDR2 is YFSETQ. With 6 bases clipped from V and 13 bases from J, the junction kept 13 bases outside the gene matches. The CDR3 is made up of 13 amino acids. The CDR3, as DNA: TGCGCCAGCACCCAACTCTTGACAGGGGAGGAGTATTTT. This codes for CASTQLLTGEEYF. Together with reference TRBV5-1 and TRBJ2-3, the CDR3 gives the full variable domain: KAGVTQTPRYLIKTRGQQVTLSCSPISGHRSVSWYQQTPGQGLQFLFEYFSETQRNKGNFPGRFSGRQFSNSRSEMNVSTLELGDSALYLCASTQLLTGEEYFGPGTRLTVL.

The rearrangement links TRBV7-3 to TRBJ2-2; D unclear. This CDR3 spans 16 amino acids. V was trimmed by 1 base and J by 3 bases, leaving 12 bases between them. CDR1 is SGHTA and CDR2 is FQGTGA in the germline V gene. The CDR3 region has the DNA TGTGCCAGCAGCTTAATGCGCGCTCGAGACACCGGGGAGCTGTTTTTT. This codes for CASSLMRARDTGELFF. Together with reference TRBV7-3 and TRBJ2-2, the CDR3 gives the full variable domain: GAGVSQTPSNKVTEKGKYVELRCDPISGHTALYWYRQSLGQGPEFLIYFQGTGAADDSGLPNDRFFAVRPEGSVSTLKIQRTERGDSAVYLCASSLMRARDTGELFFGEGSRLTVL.

The gene calls are TRBV7-9 and TRBJ2-1; D gene uncertain. Germline V gives CDR1 SEHNR, CDR2 FQNEAQ (reference sequence). V gave up 1 base and J gave up 7 bases, with 14 bases separating them. The CDR3 runs to 15 residues. The CDR3 nucleotides are TGTGCCAGCAGCTTAGGCAGCAGGTTTGGTAATGAGCAGTTCTTC. Its protein is CASSLGSRFGNEQFF.

This sequence joins TRBV7-9 and TRBJ1-5; possible D gene TRBD1, 5 bases. Trimming removed 8 bases from V and 4 bases from J, with 9 bases in between. The CDR3 sequence is 12 residues long. Germline-derived CDR1 and CDR2 are SEHNR and FQNEAQ (reference sequence). The CDR3 DNA is TGTGCCAGCGCAGGGACTAATCAGCCCCAGCATTTT. As protein: CASAGTNQPQHF.

This clone was found a few times. The rearrangement uses TRBV6-1 and TRBJ2-3; the match to TRBD2 covers 7 bases. The CDR3 runs to 14 residues. The germline CDR1 and CDR2 sequences are MNHNS and SASEGT. The V segment lost 2 bases and the J segment 5 bases; nucleotides outside the gene matches: 4. CDR3 coding DNA: TGTGCCAGCAGTGAAACAGCGGGGAGAGATACGCAGTATTTT. It encodes CASSETAGRDTQYF.

The CDR3 region is CASRRATSGDYEQYF. The CDR3 nucleotides are TGTGCCAGCAGGAGAGCTACTAGCGGGGACTACGAGCAGTACTTC. The rearrangement links TRBV27 to TRBJ2-7, with TRBD2 identical over 10 bases. Germline trimming cut 6 bases from V and 3 bases from J; bases unmatched to any gene: 8. From germline, CDR1 is MNHEY and CDR2 SMNVEV (reference sequence). The CDR3 runs 15 residues.

The chain carries TRBV6-5 and TRBJ2-4; maybe TRBD1 (6 bases). Trimming removed 6 bases at V and 2 bases at J, with 11 bases between. Germline CDR1 MNHEY, CDR2 SVGAGI. This CDR3 is built from 14 residues. CDR3 sequence (DNA): TGTGCCAGCAGACAGACAGGAACCAAAAACATTCAGTACTTC. It yields the protein CASRQTGTKNIQYF.

V usage is TRBV7-2 and J usage is TRBJ2-5; tentatively, D is TRBD2 (5 bases). The ends were cut back, 4 bases at V and 2 bases at J, with 11 bases in the middle. There are 14 residues in the CDR3. Looked up from germline, CDR1 is SGHTA and CDR2 is FQGNSA. The DNA of the CDR3 is TGTGCCAGCAGCTCCTACACTAGACAAGAGACCCAGTACTTC. Translating gives CASSSYTRQETQYF.

This clone was seen a handful of times. The chain links TRBV6-6 to TRBJ1-1; D call uncertain. This CDR3 spans 16 amino acids. With 8 bases removed from V and 0 bases from J, the gap between germline ends came to 19 bases. Germline lookup yields CDR1 MNHNY and CDR2 SVGAGI (reference sequence). CDR3: CASGLLGRTVNTEAFF. In DNA form, the CDR3 reads TGTGCCAGCGGACTCCTCGGAAGGACCGTGAACACTGAAGCTTTCTTT.

CDR3 residues: CASSVPLGAGVSTDTQYF. CDR3 nucleotides: TGTGCCAGCAGCGTACCGTTGGGTGCGGGAGTAAGCACAGATACGCAGTATTTT. The chain joins TRBV9 to TRBJ2-3, with 7 bases matching TRBD2. Trimming cost V 1 base and J 0 bases; bases outside gene matches: 11. This CDR3 is 18 amino acids long. Germline assignment: CDR1 SGDLS and CDR2 YYNGEE.

The chain couples TRBV15 to TRBJ1-1; a weak D match, TRBD1 (6 bases). V was clipped by 4 bases and J by 0 bases, with 12 bases between them. Germline loops: CDR1 LNHNV, CDR2 YYDKDF (reference sequence). The CDR3 has 15 residues. This CDR3 is CATSKDYRVNTEAFF. The CDR3 DNA is TGTGCCACCAGCAAAGATTACAGGGTGAACACTGAAGCTTTCTTT.

This rearrangement joins TRBV7-9 to TRBJ2-7; 7 bases agree with TRBD1. Germline V CDR1 and CDR2: SEHNR, FQNEAQ (reference sequence). V dropped 8 bases and J dropped 3; count of bases not matched to a gene: 10. CDR3 length equals 14 residues. The CDR3 coding sequence is TGTGCCAGCTCCCCCACCCGGGACAGCTACGAGCAGTACTTC. Its translation is CASSPTRDSYEQYF.

This chain links TRBV7-9 with TRBJ1-2, with 10 bases identical to TRBD1. The CDR3 contains 19 residues. The germline V gene encodes CDR1 SEHNR and CDR2 FQNEAQ (reference sequence). Trimming removed 5 bases from V and 2 bases from J; junction bases left unmatched: 17. This CDR3 is CASSPTLTGGAKANYGYTF. The CDR3 DNA sequence: TGTGCCAGCAGCCCCACCCTGACAGGGGGCGCAAAGGCGAACTATGGCTACACCTTC.

The chain carries TRBV6-6 and TRBJ1-5; D is ambiguous. Trimming left V 0 bases short and J 3 bases short, with 6 bases between. The CDR3 is 14 amino acids. CDR1 and CDR2 from the germline V gene are MNHNY and SVGAGI (reference sequence). The CDR3 region has the DNA TGTGCCAGCAGTTACTCAGCCCACAATCAGCCCCAGCATTTT. It is translated as CASSYSAHNQPQHF.

The chain joins TRBV5-6 to TRBJ1-3; D possibly corresponds to TRBD1 (5 bases). The germline V gene encodes CDR1 SGHDT and CDR2 YYEEEE. V lost 4 bases to trimming and J lost 4 bases, with 12 bases between them. This CDR3 contains 14 residues. CDR3 amino acids: CASSPGFYGNTIYF. The CDR3 DNA reads as TGTGCCAGCAGCCCAGGGTTTTACGGAAACACCATATATTTT.

The V gene is TRBV15, the J gene TRBJ2-7; TRBD2 is a possible D gene (6 bases). The CDR3 totals 14 residues. Germline CDR1 LNHNV, CDR2 YYDKDF (reference sequence). V lost 1 base to trimming and J lost 4 bases, with 11 bases between them. CDR3 nucleotides: TGTGCCACCAGCAGAGGGCTAGCGAGTTACGAGCAGTACTTC. Its protein product is CATSRGLASYEQYF.

Only a few counts were recorded for this clone. The J gene is TRBJ2-6, the V gene TRBV4-1; D is ambiguous. The CDR3 is made up of 15 amino acids. CDR1 is MGHRA and CDR2 is YSYEKL in the germline V gene. Trimming stripped 2 bases from V and 0 bases from J, with 5 bases between. The CDR3 here is CASSQFSSGANVLTF. CDR3 DNA: TGCGCCAGCAGCCAATTCTCCTCTGGGGCCAACGTCCTGACTTTC.

The V call is TRBV6-5, the J call TRBJ1-3; D possibly corresponds to TRBD1 (6 bases). The CDR3 sequence is 12 residues long. Germline CDR1 and CDR2: MNHEY and SVGAGI. V was pared by 7 bases and J by 8 bases, with 12 bases between. The CDR3: CASKTGLDTIYF. CDR3 DNA: TGTGCCAGCAAAACAGGGCTGGACACCATATATTTT.

V and J are TRBV9 and TRBJ2-5, with 8 nucleotides matching TRBD2. Germline V gene data show CDR1 as SGDLS and CDR2 as YYNGEE. V was pared by 1 base and J by 0 bases, with 2 bases of the junction left unmatched. This CDR3 contains 15 residues. The CDR3 sequence: CASSVRGGNQETQYF. In DNA form, the CDR3 reads TGTGCCAGCAGCGTACGCGGGGGGAACCAAGAGACCCAGTACTTC.

This clone appeared a single time. The chain carries TRBV27 and TRBJ1-5; a weak D match, TRBD1 (5 bases). Germline V gene sequence: CDR1 MNHEY, CDR2 SMNVEV (reference sequence). Trimming removed 6 bases from V and 1 base from J, with 7 bases in between. The CDR3 runs 13 residues. The CDR3 nucleotides read TGTGCCAGCAGCCAGGGAAGCAATCAGCCCCAGCATTTT. Translating gives CASSQGSNQPQHF.

The chain joins TRBV28 to TRBJ1-1; 7 bases are a match to TRBD1. CDR1 MDHEN and CDR2 SYDVKM come from the germline V gene. The V gene end was trimmed by 3 bases and the J gene end by 11 bases; junction bases not matched to a gene: 6. The CDR3 length is 12 residues. The CDR3 reads CASSLTGSEAFF. The CDR3 DNA follows: TGTGCCAGCAGTTTGACAGGGTCGGAGGCTTTCTTT.

The chain couples TRBV15 to TRBJ2-1; 13 bases line up with TRBD2. This CDR3 spans 14 amino acids. With V trimmed by 6 bases and J by 7 bases, 3 bases remained unmatched. In germline, CDR1 is LNHNV, CDR2 YYDKDF (reference sequence). The CDR3 spells CATRGTSGKNEQFF. As DNA, the CDR3 is TGTGCCACCAGGGGGACTAGCGGGAAAAATGAGCAGTTCTTC. The complete variable domain, with remaining parts taken from reference TRBV15 and TRBJ2-1, reads DAMVIQNPRYQVTQFGKPVTLSCSQTLNHNVMYWYQQKSSQAPKLLFHYYDKDFNNEADTPDNFQSRRPNTSFCFLDIRSPGLGDTAMYLCATRGTSGKNEQFFGPGTRLTVL.

The V and J genes are TRBV5-4 and TRBJ2-3; 12 nucleotides line up with TRBD1. Trimming cost V 4 bases and J 6 bases; bases outside gene matches: 3. The germline CDR1 and CDR2 sequences are SGHNT and YYREEE (reference sequence). The length of the CDR3 is 14 residues. In nucleotides, the CDR3 is TGTGCCAGCAGCCCCGGGACAGGGGGCGATACGCAGTATTTT. Translated: CASSPGTGGDTQYF.

This clone has a single count. An end of the junction differs from the germline gene, which may be a read error. This chain uses TRBV7-7 with TRBJ1-1; D is undetermined. Germline V gene sequence: CDR1 SSHAT, CDR2 FNYEAQ (reference sequence). CDR3 size: 13 residues. The chain's CDR3 is CASSSQVNTEAFF. The CDR3 nucleotides read TGTGCTAGCAGCTCGCAGGTGAACACTGAAGCTTTCTTT.